The 3 T cell receptor beta chains below all came from one sample that was sequenced in a study of cytomegalovirus exposure and HLA in healthy donors. The primer mix had 60 Vbeta and 13 Jbeta primers. The data were produced by immunoSEQ multiplex PCR, yet TCRdb's version contains in-frame clones alone and is incomplete. Its table lists roughly 60,000 clones. What was sequenced was PBMCs. The receptor source for this set is a woman under 30 in good health and CMV-seronegative.

This chain links TRBV30 with TRBJ2-7; 9 nucleotides agree with TRBD2. Trimming took 4 bases from V and 1 from J; bases not matched to a gene: 5. CDR1 and CDR2 (germline): GTSNPN, SVGIG (reference sequence). The CDR3 spans 14 residues. The CDR3 DNA sequence: TGTGCCTGGACTAGCGGGGTTTCTTCCTACGAGCAGTACTTC. Amino acid sequence: CAWTSGVSSYEQYF. Full variable domain (missing parts from reference TRBV30 and TRBJ2-7): SQTIHQWPATLVQPVGSPLSLECTVEGTSNPNLYWYRQAAGRGLQLLFYSVGIGQISSEVPQNLSASRPQDRQFILSSKKLLLSDSGFYLCAWTSGVSSYEQYFGPGTRLTVT.

This chain connects TRBV19 to TRBJ1-1, with D unresolved. Germline values: CDR1 LNHDA, CDR2 SQIVND (reference sequence). The CDR3 spans 17 residues. Trimming took 0 bases from V and 3 from J, leaving 17 bases between them. The DNA of the CDR3 is TGTGCCAGTAGTATAGATGCGGTTACCTCCAGAGACACTGAAGCTTTCTTT. Its protein product is CASSIDAVTSRDTEAFF.

This rearrangement joins TRBV5-1 to TRBJ2-7; 8 positions agree with TRBD1. This CDR3 contains 15 residues. Germline CDR1 SGHRS, CDR2 YFSETQ. With 0 bases clipped from V and 3 bases from J, the junction kept 5 bases outside the gene matches. The CDR3 protein is CASSLGQGTNYEQYF. CDR3 coding DNA: TGCGCCAGCAGCTTGGGACAGGGGACCAACTACGAGCAGTACTTC.